Following are 2 T cell receptor beta chains from one sample sequenced in a study of molecular identifiers for immune sequencing clone quantification. TCRdb fed the PCR reads into MiXCR, producing one record per CDR3 protein. The sample shows over 600,000 distinct CDR3 sequences, 20% of them seen only once. Sequencing input: naive CD8+ T cells from blood, with Jurkat cell RNA spiked in. Regarding subset: FACS-sorted CD8+CD4-CCR7+CD45RA+ naive T cells. The receptors were gathered from a human donor in good health. Some libraries in this study had Jurkat cell RNA spiked in.

Many counts were recorded for this clonotype. The rearrangement links TRBV6-2 or TRBV6-3 to TRBJ2-5, with D unresolved. V dropped 7 bases and J dropped 2 bases, with 14 bases sitting between them. This CDR3 has 14 residues. From germline, CDR1 is MNHEY and CDR2 SVGEGT. This chain's CDR3 is CASMLRQLQETQYF. CDR3 nucleotides: TGTGCCAGCATGCTGAGGCAGTTACAAGAGACCCAGTACTTC.

This clonotype was picked up many times. This sequence joins TRBV2 and TRBJ1-5, with TRBD1 identical over 10 bases. The trim removed 10 bases at V and 3 bases at J, leaving 6 bases unmatched. The CDR3 runs 14 residues. Looked up from germline, CDR1 is SNHLY and CDR2 is FYNNEI. In nucleotides, the CDR3 is TGTGCCATCCGGAGACAGGGGGCCAATCAGCCCCAGCATTTT. It translates to CAIRRQGANQPQHF.